Below, one T cell receptor (beta chain) is given with its context. This sample stems from a study of CD8 T cells in Susac syndrome. The study sequenced TCR beta in blood CD8+ and CD4+ T cells. The multiple sclerosis controls were treatment-naive patients, and their relapsing-remitting disease was stable or active. Negative isolation was used for CD8+ and CD4+ T cells, and FACS enrichment was applied to TEMRA cells. CDR1 is SEHNR, CDR2 FQNEAQ, per germline (reference sequence). The V end lost 2 bases, the J end lost 6 bases, and 7 bases lay between the germline ends. This CDR3 comprises 12 residues. The authors reverse transcribed about 0.5 to 1 ug RNA with random hexamers. Amplification of TCR beta CDR3 by immunoSEQ multiplex PCR spanned 54 Vbeta and 13 Jbeta. MiXCR, applied by TCRdb to the immunoSEQ multiplex PCR reads, yields one record per CDR3 protein. The sample shows around 220,000 distinct CDR3 sequences, roughly nine tenths of them seen only once.

The specimen was CD8+ T cells from PBMCs. This clonotype originated in a human donor with multiple sclerosis. The rearrangement joins TRBV7-9 to TRBJ1-2; possible D gene TRBD1, 5 bases. CDR3 coding DNA: TGTGCCAGCAGCTTAACGGGGGATGGCTACACCTTC. Translated: CASSLTGDGYTF.